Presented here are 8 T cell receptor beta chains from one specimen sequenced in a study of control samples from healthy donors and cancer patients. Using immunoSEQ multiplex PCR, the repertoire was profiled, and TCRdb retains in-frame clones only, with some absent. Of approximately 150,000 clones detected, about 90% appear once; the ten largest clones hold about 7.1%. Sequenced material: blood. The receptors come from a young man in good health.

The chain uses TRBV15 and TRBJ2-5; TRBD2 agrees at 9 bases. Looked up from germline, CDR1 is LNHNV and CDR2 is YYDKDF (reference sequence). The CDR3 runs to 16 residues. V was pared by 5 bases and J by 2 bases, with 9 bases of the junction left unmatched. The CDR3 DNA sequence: TGTGCCACCAGCGGTAGCGGGGGAGTGCTTCAAGAGACCCAGTACTTC. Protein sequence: CATSGSGGVLQETQYF.

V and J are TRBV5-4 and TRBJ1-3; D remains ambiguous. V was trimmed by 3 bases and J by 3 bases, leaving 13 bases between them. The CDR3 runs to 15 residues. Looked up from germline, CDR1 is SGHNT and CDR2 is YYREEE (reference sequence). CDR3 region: CASSYPETDGNTIYF. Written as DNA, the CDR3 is TGTGCCAGCAGCTACCCAGAGACGGATGGAAACACCATATATTTT.

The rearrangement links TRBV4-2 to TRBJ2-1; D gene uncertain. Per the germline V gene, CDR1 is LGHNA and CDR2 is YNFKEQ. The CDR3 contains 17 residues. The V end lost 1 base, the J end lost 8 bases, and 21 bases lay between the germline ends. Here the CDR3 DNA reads TGTGCCAGCAGCCAAGTGTTTAGTACGGGTTCCTTGGATGAGCAGTTCTTC. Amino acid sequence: CASSQVFSTGSLDEQFF.

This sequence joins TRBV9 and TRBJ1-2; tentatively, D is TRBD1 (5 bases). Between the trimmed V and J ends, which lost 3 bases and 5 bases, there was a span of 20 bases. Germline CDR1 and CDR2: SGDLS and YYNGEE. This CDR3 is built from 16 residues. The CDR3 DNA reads TGTGCCAGCAGCGCCGCAGTCGGGGCAGTCCTTTATGGCTACACCTTC. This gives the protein CASSAAVGAVLYGYTF. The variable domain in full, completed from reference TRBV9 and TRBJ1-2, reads DSGVTQTPKHLITATGQRVTLRCSPRSGDLSVYWYQQSLDQGLQFLIQYYNGEERAKGNILERFSAQQFPDLHSELNLSSLELGDSALYFCASSAAVGAVLYGYTFGSGTRLTVV.

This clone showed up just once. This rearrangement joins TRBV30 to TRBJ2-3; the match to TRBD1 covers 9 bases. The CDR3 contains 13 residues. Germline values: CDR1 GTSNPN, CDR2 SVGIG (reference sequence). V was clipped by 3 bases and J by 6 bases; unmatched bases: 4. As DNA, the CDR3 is TGTGCCTGGAGCCGGACAGGGGAGGATACGCAGTATTTT. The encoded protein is CAWSRTGEDTQYF.

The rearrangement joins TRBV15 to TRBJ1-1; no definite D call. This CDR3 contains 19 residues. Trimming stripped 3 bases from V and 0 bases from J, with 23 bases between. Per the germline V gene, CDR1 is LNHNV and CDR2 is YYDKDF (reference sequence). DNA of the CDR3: TGTGCCACCAGCAGGGGGAGGATGGGTCCCGAAACCCTGAACACTGAAGCTTTCTTT. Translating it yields CATSRGRMGPETLNTEAFF.

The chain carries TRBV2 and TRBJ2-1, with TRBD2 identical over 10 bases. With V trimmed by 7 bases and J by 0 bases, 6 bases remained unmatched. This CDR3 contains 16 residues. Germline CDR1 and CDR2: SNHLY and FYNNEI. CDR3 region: CASTGTSVSSYNEQFF. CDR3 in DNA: TGTGCCAGCACCGGGACTAGCGTTAGCTCCTACAATGAGCAGTTCTTC.

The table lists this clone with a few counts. The DNA of the CDR3 is TGTGCCAGCTCACCACAGACACAGGGAGGCGAGACCCAGTACTTC. Translating gives CASSPQTQGGETQYF. The V call is TRBV18, the J call TRBJ2-5; perhaps D is TRBD1 or TRBD2 (6 bases each). The CDR3 runs to 15 residues. Between the trimmed V and J ends, which lost 1 base and 5 bases, there was a span of 14 bases. CDR1 and CDR2 from the germline V gene are KGHSH and LQKENI.